The clone carrying this T cell receptor beta chain has a handful of counts. The data derive from a study of cytomegalovirus exposure and HLA in healthy donors. Vbeta (60) and Jbeta (13) primers were used in the PCR. Sequencing was performed with immunoSEQ multiplex PCR; in TCRdb, only in-frame clones are kept and a portion is missing. The sample has about 200,000 clones, approximately 78% seen once; the top ten hold over 5%. The CDR3 is 18 amino acids. Trimming at V came to 5 bases and at J to 4 bases, leaving 10 bases not matched to a gene. The germline V gene encodes CDR1 MNHEY and CDR2 SMNVEV (reference sequence).

The chain employs TRBV27 and TRBJ2-2; 13 nucleotides align to TRBD2. The TCR comes from a woman in her fifties or sixties in good health and CMV-seropositive. Sequencing was performed on PBMCs. The CDR3 coding sequence is TGTGCCAGCAGTCTTATCGGGACTAGCGGGGAGTCCACCGGGGAGCTGTTTTTT. It encodes CASSLIGTSGESTGELFF.